This TCR beta chain was identified during a study of technical replicates of blood from a few donors. V shed 4 bases and J 3 bases; nucleotides not matched to a gene: 5. The CDR3 has 15 amino acids. Per the germline V gene, CDR1 is SGHDT and CDR2 is YYEEEE. Here immunoSEQ multiplex PCR was the method, and the copy in TCRdb shows in-frame clones only, minus some. The data hold tens of thousands of clones, with about 90% observed a single time. The sequence was collected from a human donor in good health. What was sequenced was T cells isolated from PBMCs. The V gene is TRBV5-6, the J gene TRBJ2-3; 10 bases align to TRBD1. Here the CDR3 reads CASSGTDRGTDTQYF. The DNA of the CDR3 is TGTGCCAGCAGCGGGACGGACAGGGGGACAGATACGCAGTATTTT.